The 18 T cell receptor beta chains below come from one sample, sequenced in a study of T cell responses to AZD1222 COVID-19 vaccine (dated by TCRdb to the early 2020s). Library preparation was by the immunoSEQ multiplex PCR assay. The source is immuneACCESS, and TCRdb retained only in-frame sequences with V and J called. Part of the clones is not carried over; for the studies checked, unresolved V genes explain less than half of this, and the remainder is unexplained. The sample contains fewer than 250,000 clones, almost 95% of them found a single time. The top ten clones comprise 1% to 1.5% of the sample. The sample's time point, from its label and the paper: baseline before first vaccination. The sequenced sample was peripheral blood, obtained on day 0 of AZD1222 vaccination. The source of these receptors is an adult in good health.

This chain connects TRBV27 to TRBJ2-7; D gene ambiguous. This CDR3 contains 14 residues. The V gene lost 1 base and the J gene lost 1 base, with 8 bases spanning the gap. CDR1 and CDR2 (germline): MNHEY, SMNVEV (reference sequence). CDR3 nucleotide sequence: TGTGCCAGCAGTTTATTGTACGGATCCTACGAGCAGTACTTC. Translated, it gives CASSLLYGSYEQYF.

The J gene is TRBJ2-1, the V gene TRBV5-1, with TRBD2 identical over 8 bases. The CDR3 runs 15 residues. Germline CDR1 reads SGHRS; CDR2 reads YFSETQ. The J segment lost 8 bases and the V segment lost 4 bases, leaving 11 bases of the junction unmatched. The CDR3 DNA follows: TGCGCCAGCAGCCCGGGCCCCGGACTAGCCGATGAGCAGTTCTTC. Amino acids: CASSPGPGLADEQFF.

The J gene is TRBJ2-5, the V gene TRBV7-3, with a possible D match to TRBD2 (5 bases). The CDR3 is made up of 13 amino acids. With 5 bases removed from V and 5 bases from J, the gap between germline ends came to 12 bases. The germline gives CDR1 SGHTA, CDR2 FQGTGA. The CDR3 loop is CASSPWTGETQYF. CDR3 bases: TGTGCCAGCAGCCCCTGGACTGGCGAGACCCAGTACTTC. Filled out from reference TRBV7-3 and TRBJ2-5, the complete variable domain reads GAGVSQTPSNKVTEKGKYVELRCDPISGHTALYWYRQSLGQGPEFLIYFQGTGAADDSGLPNDRFFAVRPEGSVSTLKIQRTERGDSAVYLCASSPWTGETQYFGPGTRLLVL.

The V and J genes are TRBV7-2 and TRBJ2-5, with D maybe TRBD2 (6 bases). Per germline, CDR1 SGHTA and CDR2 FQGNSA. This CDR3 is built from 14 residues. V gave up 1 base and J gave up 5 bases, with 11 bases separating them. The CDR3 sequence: CASSLVGGRETQYF. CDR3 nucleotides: TGTGCCAGCAGCTTAGTCGGGGGTCGGGAGACCCAGTACTTC.

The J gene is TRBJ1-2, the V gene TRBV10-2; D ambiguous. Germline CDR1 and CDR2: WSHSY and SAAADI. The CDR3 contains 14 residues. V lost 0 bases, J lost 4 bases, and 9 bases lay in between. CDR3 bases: TGCGCCAGCAGTGAGTCGGTAGCCGTCTATGGCTACACCTTC. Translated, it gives CASSESVAVYGYTF.

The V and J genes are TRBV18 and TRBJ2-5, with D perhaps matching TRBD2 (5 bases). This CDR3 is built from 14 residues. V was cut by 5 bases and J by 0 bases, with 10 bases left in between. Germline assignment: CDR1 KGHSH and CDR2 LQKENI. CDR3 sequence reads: CASSLTGNQETQYF. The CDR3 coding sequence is TGTGCCAGCTCATTAACCGGGAACCAAGAGACCCAGTACTTC.

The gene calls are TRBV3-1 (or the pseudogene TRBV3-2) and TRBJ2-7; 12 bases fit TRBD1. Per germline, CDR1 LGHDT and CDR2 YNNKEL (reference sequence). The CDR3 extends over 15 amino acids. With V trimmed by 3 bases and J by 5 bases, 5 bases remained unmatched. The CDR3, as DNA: TGTGCCAGCAGCCATACCGGGACAGGGGGCGACGAGCAGTACTTC. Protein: CASSHTGTGGDEQYF.

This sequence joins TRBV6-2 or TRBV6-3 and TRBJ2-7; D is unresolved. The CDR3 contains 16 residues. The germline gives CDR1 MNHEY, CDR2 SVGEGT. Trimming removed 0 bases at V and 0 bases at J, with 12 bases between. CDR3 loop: CASSYSKQEHSYEQYF. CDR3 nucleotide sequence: TGTGCCAGCAGTTACTCGAAGCAGGAACACTCCTACGAGCAGTACTTC.

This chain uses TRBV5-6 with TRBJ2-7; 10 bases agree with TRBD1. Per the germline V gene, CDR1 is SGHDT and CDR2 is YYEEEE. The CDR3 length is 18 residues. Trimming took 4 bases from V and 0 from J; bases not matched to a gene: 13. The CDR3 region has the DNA TGTGCCAGCAGCCCTTTAGGGACAGGGGAAGGGAGCTCCTACGAGCAGTACTTC. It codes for CASSPLGTGEGSSYEQYF.

This chain's CDR3 is CASSLYGGADEQFF. DNA of the CDR3: TGTGCCAGCAGTTTATACGGGGGGGCCGATGAGCAGTTCTTC. This chain joins TRBV27 and TRBJ2-1; TRBD2 agrees at 8 bases. The V gene end was trimmed by 1 base and the J gene end by 8 bases; junction bases not matched to a gene: 4. This CDR3 comprises 14 residues. Germline V gene sequence: CDR1 MNHEY, CDR2 SMNVEV (reference sequence).

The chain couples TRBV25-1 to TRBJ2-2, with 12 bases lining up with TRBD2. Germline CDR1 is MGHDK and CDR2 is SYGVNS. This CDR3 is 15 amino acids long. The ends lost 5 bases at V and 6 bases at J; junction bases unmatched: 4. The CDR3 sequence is CASSPSGGAPGELFF. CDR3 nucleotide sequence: TGTGCCAGCAGTCCTAGCGGGGGGGCCCCCGGGGAGCTGTTTTTT.

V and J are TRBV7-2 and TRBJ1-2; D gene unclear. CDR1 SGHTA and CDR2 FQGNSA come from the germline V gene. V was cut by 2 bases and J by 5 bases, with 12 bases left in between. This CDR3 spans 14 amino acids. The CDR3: CASSLSERGYGYTF. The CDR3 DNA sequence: TGTGCCAGCAGCTTAAGCGAGCGGGGATATGGCTACACCTTC.

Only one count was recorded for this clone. The CDR3 coding sequence is TGTGCCAGCAGTTTATCGGGGCTAACGGCTAACTATGGCTACACCTTC. It encodes CASSLSGLTANYGYTF. This rearrangement joins TRBV28 to TRBJ1-2; a weak D match, TRBD1 (5 bases). V gave up 1 base and J gave up 0 bases, with 12 bases separating them. This CDR3 contains 16 residues. CDR1 is MDHEN, CDR2 SYDVKM, per germline.

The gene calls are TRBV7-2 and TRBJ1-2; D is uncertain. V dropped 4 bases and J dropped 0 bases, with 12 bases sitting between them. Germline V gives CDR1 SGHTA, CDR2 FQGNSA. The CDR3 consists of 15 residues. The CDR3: CASSSTVNANYGYTF. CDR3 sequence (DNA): TGTGCCAGCAGCTCGACCGTCAATGCTAACTATGGCTACACCTTC.

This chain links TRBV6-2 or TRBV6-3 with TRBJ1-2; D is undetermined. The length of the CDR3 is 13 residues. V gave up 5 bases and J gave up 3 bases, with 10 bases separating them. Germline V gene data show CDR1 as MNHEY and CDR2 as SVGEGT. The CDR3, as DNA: TGTGCCAGCAGTCGCGTTAGAGACTATGGCTACACCTTC. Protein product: CASSRVRDYGYTF.

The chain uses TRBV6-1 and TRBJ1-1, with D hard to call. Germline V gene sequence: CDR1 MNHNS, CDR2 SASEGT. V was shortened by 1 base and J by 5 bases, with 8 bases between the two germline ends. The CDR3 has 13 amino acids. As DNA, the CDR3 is TGTGCCAGCAGTGAAGAGGTCAGAACTGAAGCTTTCTTT. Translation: CASSEEVRTEAFF.

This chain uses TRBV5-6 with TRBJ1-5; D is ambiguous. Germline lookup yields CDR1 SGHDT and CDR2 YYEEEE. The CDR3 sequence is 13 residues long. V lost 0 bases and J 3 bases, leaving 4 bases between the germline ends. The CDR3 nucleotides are TGTGCCAGCAGCTTGGGCCTCAATCAGCCCCAGCATTTT. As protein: CASSLGLNQPQHF.

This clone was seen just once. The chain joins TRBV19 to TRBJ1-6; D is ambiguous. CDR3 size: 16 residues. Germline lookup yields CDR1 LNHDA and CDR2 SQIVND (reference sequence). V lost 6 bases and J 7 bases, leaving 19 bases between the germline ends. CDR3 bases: TGTGCCAGTAGCCCGGCCCCCGGACGGATAAATTCACCCCTCCACTTT. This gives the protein CASSPAPGRINSPLHF.